The clone carrying this T cell receptor (beta chain) was detected a few times. Its antigen is as yet unknown. The time point here: week 11, during vaccination. Topical imiquimod accompanied each vaccine dose, which consisted of 300 ug of mutant IDH1 20-mer peptide. Donor tumors were new WHO grade 3 or 4 IDH1-mutant, ATRX-lost astrocytomas. Profiling relied on immunoSEQ multiplex PCR, and the TCRdb table lists in-frame clones only, not all of them. The table lists some 54,000 clones, 90% to 95% of them singletons. This sample is drawn from a study of a mutant IDH1 vaccine in newly diagnosed glioma. Study as a whole: Vaccines began 4-6 weeks after radiotherapy alone, or with temozolomide cycles. The earlier regimen, radiotherapy, temozolomide, or both, was most often both. Study-level results: Detectable vaccine-induced immune responses arose in around 93% of patients.

The source was PBMCs, collected from a glioma patient whose treatment included an IDH1 peptide vaccine. This TCR derives from a man aged 50 to 60 with glioma.

The CDR3 sequence is CASRGGWDTQYF. CDR3 DNA: TGTGCCAGCAGGGGGGGGTGGGATACGCAGTATTTT. This chain links TRBV6-6 with TRBJ2-3; 7 bases are shared with TRBD2. The CDR3 is 12 amino acids. The V gene end was trimmed by 6 bases and the J gene end by 6 bases; junction bases not matched to a gene: 3. CDR1 is MNHNY, CDR2 SVGAGI, per germline (reference sequence).